Each of the 19 T cell receptor beta chains below was sequenced from the same sample in a study of beta chain features in type 1 diabetes. Expressed TCRB transcripts were sequenced after all isolated RNA was converted to cDNA. The table came from immunoSEQ multiplex PCR; TCRdb's copy has only in-frame clones and leaves some out. The sample consists of 310,000 or so clones, less than 9.5% of them appearing once. The sample taken for sequencing was central memory CD4+ T cells from blood. Source of these receptors: a woman younger than 30 in good health.

The table lists this clone with many counts. The chain links TRBV18 to TRBJ2-4; D possibly matches TRBD1 or TRBD2 (5 bases each). The CDR3 loop spans 12 amino acids. The germline V gene has CDR1 KGHSH and CDR2 LQKENI. Trimming removed 3 bases at V and 8 bases at J, with 8 bases between. The chain's CDR3 is CASSPGTDIQYF. CDR3 DNA: TGTGCCAGCTCACCCGGGACGGACATTCAGTACTTC.

This clone occurred many times. The genes are TRBV7-2 and TRBJ2-1; no clear D gene. Between the trimmed V and J ends, which lost 1 base and 8 bases, there was a span of 15 bases. Per the germline V gene, CDR1 is SGHTA and CDR2 is FQGNSA. The CDR3 is 15 residues long. The CDR3 region has the DNA TGTGCCAGCAGCTTAGTAAAAGGGTTGGGGTATGAGCAGTTCTTC. Its protein product is CASSLVKGLGYEQFF.

The chain uses TRBV5-1 and TRBJ2-5, with 8 bases that match TRBD2. The germline V gene encodes CDR1 SGHRS and CDR2 YFSETQ. V dropped 6 bases and J dropped 4; count of bases not matched to a gene: 2. CDR3 length: 12 residues. CDR3 region: CASNGRGETQYF. CDR3 nucleotide sequence: TGCGCCAGCAACGGGAGGGGAGAGACCCAGTACTTC.

The V gene is TRBV18, the J gene TRBJ2-3, with D uncertain. V lost 3 bases to trimming and J lost 6 bases, with 10 bases between them. There are 13 residues in the CDR3. The germline CDR1 and CDR2 sequences are KGHSH and LQKENI. The DNA of the CDR3 is TGTGCCAGCTCACCCCCGGTTGGGGATACGCAGTATTTT. It is translated as CASSPPVGDTQYF.

In this sample, this clone turned up a few times. V is TRBV18 and J is TRBJ2-7; D not certain. Germline V lookup: CDR1 KGHSH, CDR2 LQKENI. The germline V and J ends were trimmed by 0 bases and 4 bases, with 10 bases remaining between them. CDR3 length equals 14 residues. In DNA, the CDR3 is TGTGCCAGCTCACCACCGGTGTATTCTTACGAGCAGTACTTC. Translating gives CASSPPVYSYEQYF.

V gene TRBV29-1 combines with J gene TRBJ2-7; tentative D call: TRBD1 (6 bases). V dropped 5 bases and J dropped 3 bases, with 11 bases sitting between them. The CDR3 has 12 residues. CDR1 and CDR2 (germline): SQVTM, ANQGSEA. This CDR3 is CSVNRDNYEQYF. The CDR3, as DNA: TGCAGCGTTAACCGGGACAACTACGAGCAGTACTTC.

This clone was observed a few times. The rearrangement uses TRBV7-9 and TRBJ1-1; D is unclear. The CDR3 contains 15 residues. The germline V gene encodes CDR1 SEHNR and CDR2 FQNEAQ (reference sequence). The V gene lost 0 bases and the J gene lost 1 base, with 9 bases spanning the gap. In DNA, the CDR3 is TGTGCCAGCAGCTTAGCGGGCAGGACGAACACTGAAGCTTTCTTT. As protein: CASSLAGRTNTEAFF.

V and J are TRBV19 and TRBJ1-2; D possibly corresponds to TRBD1 (6 bases). The V gene lost 5 bases and the J gene lost 5 bases, with 12 bases spanning the gap. This CDR3 has 13 residues. Germline assignment: CDR1 LNHDA and CDR2 SQIVND (reference sequence). The CDR3 sequence is CASSAQQGYGYTF. The CDR3 nucleotides are TGTGCCAGTAGTGCCCAACAGGGATATGGCTACACCTTC.

This clone occurred a few times. The chain joins TRBV20-1 to TRBJ1-1; a weak D match, TRBD1 (5 bases). Trimming left V 1 base short and J 11 bases short, with 11 bases between. The CDR3 is 11 residues long. CDR1 is DFQATT and CDR2 is SNEGSKA in the germline V gene (reference sequence). The CDR3, as DNA: TGCAGTGCTAGAGGGGGGAGTGGGGCTTTCTTT. Its translation is CSARGGSGAFF.

CDR3 in amino acids: CASTLGGRAKNEQFF. In nucleotides, the CDR3 is TGTGCCAGCACCTTGGGCGGGAGGGCCAAAAATGAGCAGTTCTTC. The J gene is TRBJ2-1, the V gene TRBV11-2, with 9 bases that match TRBD2. This CDR3 has 15 amino acids. CDR1 is SGHAT, CDR2 FQNNGV, per germline. The junction had 11 bases not matched to a gene; V was cut back by 7 bases and J by 7 bases.

This clone was counted only a few times. The chain is built from TRBV25-1 and TRBJ2-6, with a weak D call TRBD1 (5 bases). Germline V gene data show CDR1 as MGHDK and CDR2 as SYGVNS. Trimming left V 3 bases short and J 3 bases short, with 18 bases between. The CDR3 is 18 residues long. In DNA, the CDR3 is TGTGCCAGCAGTGAGGGTGGCCAGGGCCTTGGTGGGGCCAACGTCCTGACTTTC. It specifies CASSEGGQGLGGANVLTF.

This chain uses TRBV9 with TRBJ2-5, with D possibly being TRBD2 (6 bases). CDR1 and CDR2 from the germline V gene are SGDLS and YYNGEE. The CDR3 loop spans 13 amino acids. V shed 4 bases and J shed 7 bases, with 14 bases lying between them. This CDR3 reads CASSPRTKGTQYF. CDR3 bases: TGTGCCAGCAGCCCTCGGACTAAAGGGACCCAGTACTTC. Looking up the rest from reference TRBV9 and TRBJ2-5 gives the full variable domain: DSGVTQTPKHLITATGQRVTLRCSPRSGDLSVYWYQQSLDQGLQFLIQYYNGEERAKGNILERFSAQQFPDLHSELNLSSLELGDSALYFCASSPRTKGTQYFGPGTRLLVL.

This chain connects TRBV4-2 to TRBJ2-1; perhaps TRBD2 as D (5 bases). Germline V lookup: CDR1 LGHNA, CDR2 YNFKEQ. The CDR3 is made up of 15 amino acids. The germline V and J ends were trimmed by 1 base and 8 bases, with 15 bases remaining between them. The CDR3 region has the DNA TGTGCCAGCAGCCAAGGAGCGGTCCGACGCGATGAGCAGTTCTTC. Protein product: CASSQGAVRRDEQFF.

The rearrangement joins TRBV10-3 to TRBJ2-7, with 7 bases fitting TRBD1. After removal of 10 bases from V and 4 bases from J, the junction contained 10 bases not matched to a gene. The CDR3 is 13 amino acids. CDR1 is ENHRY, CDR2 SYGVKD, per germline. For the CDR3, the DNA is TGTGCCAGCACTCCGAAGGGGGCGTACGAGCAGTACTTC. Translated, it gives CASTPKGAYEQYF.

This clone came up a few times. The chain is built from TRBV18 and TRBJ2-5; D unclear. Gene TRBJ2-7 matches the end of the DNA better, so the J call may be wrong. Germline-derived CDR1 and CDR2 are KGHSH and LQKENI. CDR3 length: 12 amino acids. CDR3 loop: CASSPSVYEQYF. The CDR3 nucleotides read TGTGCCAGCTCACCATCTGTGTACGAGCAGTACTTC.

This clone was observed at least ten times. The genes are TRBV19 and TRBJ2-4; D is ambiguous. CDR1 is LNHDA and CDR2 is SQIVND in the germline V gene (reference sequence). The CDR3 has 13 amino acids. V lost 3 bases and J 5 bases, leaving 8 bases between the germline ends. The chain's CDR3 is CASSIGLENIQYF. DNA for the CDR3: TGTGCCAGTAGTATCGGGCTAGAAAACATTCAGTACTTC.

Comments on this clone: Other DNA sequences in this sample translate to the same CDR3. The chain combines TRBV28 with TRBJ2-7; no clear D gene. Germline V gene data show CDR1 as MDHEN and CDR2 as SYDVKM. Trimming took 6 bases from V and 0 from J, leaving 6 bases between them. This CDR3 region has 12 residues. The CDR3 DNA is TGTGCCAGCAGGGGAAACTCCTACGAGCAGTACTTC. Translated: CASRGNSYEQYF.

Concerning this clone: This may come from a read error, since a much larger clone is one base off. The chain links TRBV10-3 to TRBJ2-2; TRBD2 aligns across 8 bases. Germline V gene sequence: CDR1 ENHRY, CDR2 SYGVKD. CDR3 size: 14 residues. The ends lost 6 bases at V and 6 bases at J; junction bases unmatched: 6. CDR3 sequence reads: CAISPGGAAGELFF. The CDR3 DNA reads TGTGCCATCAGCCCCGGGGGGGCGGCCGGGGAGCTGTTTTTT.

This clone showed up just a few times. The chain joins TRBV5-6 to TRBJ1-2; no clear D. This CDR3 is built from 15 residues. Germline CDR1 SGHDT, CDR2 YYEEEE. V lost 5 bases and J lost 2, with 16 bases in between. CDR3 sequence (DNA): TGTGCCAGCAGTAAGCGGCTGGGCAGAAACTATGGCTACACCTTC. Translated: CASSKRLGRNYGYTF.